These 15 T cell receptor beta chains came from one sample sequenced in a study of blood T cell repertoires in COVID-19. TCRdb's copy holds only in-frame clones and misses some; the assay was immunoSEQ multiplex PCR. This sample has about 54,000 clones, with more than 80% found just once. Sequences were obtained from peripheral blood. All receptors come from a woman in her fifties or sixties with acute or convalescent COVID-19.

This clone appeared a single time. The genes are TRBV15 and TRBJ2-3; 12 positions agree with TRBD2. The CDR3 contains 17 residues. V was pared by 6 bases and J by 1 base, with 8 bases of the junction left unmatched. Germline lookup yields CDR1 LNHNV and CDR2 YYDKDF (reference sequence). The CDR3 nucleotides read TGTGCCACCAGACCCATCGGACTAGCGGGACGCACAGATACGCAGTATTTT. It encodes CATRPIGLAGRTDTQYF.

The chain recombines TRBV27 with TRBJ2-5; D is ambiguous. CDR1 is MNHEY, CDR2 SMNVEV, per germline (reference sequence). The V gene lost 0 bases and the J gene lost 2 bases, with 7 bases spanning the gap. The length of the CDR3 is 14 residues. CDR3 DNA: TGTGCCAGCAGTTTATCCGATAGACAAGAGACCCAGTACTTC. Translation gives CASSLSDRQETQYF.

The chain uses TRBV5-1 and TRBJ2-7; no clear D. Germline loops: CDR1 SGHRS, CDR2 YFSETQ. This CDR3 has 13 amino acids. V lost 0 bases, J lost 5 bases, and 9 bases lay in between. The CDR3: CASSLAPGDEQYF. The CDR3 DNA sequence: TGCGCCAGCAGCTTGGCCCCAGGTGACGAGCAGTACTTC.

This clone was recorded a few times. V is TRBV10-1 and J is TRBJ2-2; 7 bases are a match to TRBD1. The CDR3 runs 13 residues. Germline loops: CDR1 WNHNN, CDR2 SYGVQD (reference sequence). V was pared by 7 bases and J by 4 bases, with 3 bases of the junction left unmatched. In nucleotides, the CDR3 is TGCGCCAGCAAGGGGGCAATCACCGGGGAGCTGTTTTTT. Its protein is CASKGAITGELFF.

V usage is TRBV30 and J usage is TRBJ2-7, with 13 nucleotides matching TRBD2. The CDR3 consists of 17 residues. With 0 bases clipped from V and 0 bases from J, the junction kept 5 bases outside the gene matches. Germline lookup yields CDR1 GTSNPN and CDR2 SVGIG (reference sequence). The CDR3 is CAWSVLAGGGVSYEQYF. In DNA, the CDR3 is TGTGCCTGGAGTGTACTAGCGGGAGGGGGGGTCTCCTACGAGCAGTACTTC.

This clone turned up a few times. J is TRBJ1-5 and V is TRBV19; no firm D call. Germline V gene sequence: CDR1 LNHDA, CDR2 SQIVND (reference sequence). V was shortened by 3 bases and J by 5 bases, with 14 bases between the two germline ends. The length of the CDR3 is 15 residues. The CDR3 nucleotides are TGTGCCAGTAGTATCGGCCGCTCCCGGGATCAGCCCCAGCATTTT. Protein: CASSIGRSRDQPQHF.

The chain carries TRBV5-6 and TRBJ2-1; 8 positions agree with TRBD2. Germline V CDR1 and CDR2: SGHDT, YYEEEE. This CDR3 has 15 amino acids. With V trimmed by 0 bases and J by 8 bases, 7 bases remained unmatched. The CDR3 reads CASSLGGTRKHEQFF. In DNA form, the CDR3 reads TGTGCCAGCAGCTTGGGAGGGACTAGAAAACATGAGCAGTTCTTC.

The rearrangement links TRBV6-5 to TRBJ2-7; weak D call: TRBD1 (6 bases). This CDR3 has 15 amino acids. The ends were cut back, 4 bases at V and 1 base at J, with 14 bases in the middle. The germline CDR1 and CDR2 sequences are MNHEY and SVGAGI. Written as DNA, the CDR3 is TGTGCCAGCAGTTCCCCGACAGGCGGGTCCTACGAGCAGTACTTC. Protein: CASSSPTGGSYEQYF.

This chain links TRBV11-2 with TRBJ2-1; 8 nucleotides match TRBD1. J gave up 2 bases and V 3 bases, and 15 bases lay outside the gene matches. CDR3 length: 19 amino acids. Germline V lookup: CDR1 SGHAT, CDR2 FQNNGV. As DNA, the CDR3 is TGTGCCAGCAGCTTTGAGGGACAGGTCGTCAGGTGGGCCTACAATGAGCAGTTCTTC. It specifies CASSFEGQVVRWAYNEQFF. The whole variable domain, filled in from reference TRBV11-2 and TRBJ2-1, reads EAGVAQSPRYKIIEKRQSVAFWCNPISGHATLYWYQQILGQGPKLLIQFQNNGVVDDSQLPKDRFSAERLKGVDSTLKIQPAKLEDSAVYLCASSFEGQVVRWAYNEQFFGPGTRLTVL.

This clone was recorded only once. The V call is TRBV12-3 or TRBV12-4, the J call TRBJ1-6; D is unresolved. Trimming pared 5 bases from V and 5 bases from J, leaving 7 bases between. This CDR3 has 13 amino acids. The CDR3 nucleotides are TGTGCCAGCAGTGGGCCTAATAATTCACCCCTCCACTTT. Residues: CASSGPNNSPLHF.

This clone was seen only once. This chain links TRBV6-5 with TRBJ2-1; 11 bases fit TRBD2. The V gene's germline CDR1 is MNHEY and CDR2 SVGAGI. There are 16 residues in the CDR3. V was pared by 2 bases and J by 5 bases, with 5 bases of the junction left unmatched. CDR3 loop: CASSYIAGGPNNEQFF. DNA for the CDR3: TGTGCCAGCAGTTACATAGCGGGAGGGCCCAACAATGAGCAGTTCTTC.

The V call is TRBV19, the J call TRBJ2-5, with D possibly matching TRBD1 (6 bases). V lost 4 bases and J 3 bases, leaving 9 bases between the germline ends. Germline V CDR1 and CDR2: LNHDA, SQIVND (reference sequence). CDR3 length equals 13 residues. This CDR3 reads CASSRGQKETQYF. The CDR3 nucleotides read TGTGCCAGTAGTAGAGGACAGAAAGAGACCCAGTACTTC.

This chain links TRBV5-1 with TRBJ2-7; 15 bases fit TRBD2. Germline CDR1 SGHRS, CDR2 YFSETQ. The CDR3 sequence is 17 residues long. V lost 4 bases, J lost 4 bases, and 9 bases stayed unmatched. This CDR3 is CASSPGLAGGPDYEQYF. The CDR3 DNA sequence: TGCGCCAGCAGCCCCGGACTAGCGGGGGGGCCGGATTACGAGCAGTACTTC.

V gene TRBV5-6 combines with J gene TRBJ2-7; TRBD1 aligns across 8 bases. This CDR3 contains 15 residues. In germline, CDR1 is SGHDT, CDR2 YYEEEE. Trimming cost V 4 bases and J 2 bases; bases outside gene matches: 8. As DNA, the CDR3 is TGTGCCAGCAGCCCCCCGGACAGGGTCCCCTACGAGCAGTACTTC. Translation gives CASSPPDRVPYEQYF.

The chain couples TRBV2 to TRBJ1-5; D may be TRBD1 (5 bases). V was shortened by 5 bases and J by 6 bases, with 14 bases between the two germline ends. The CDR3 has 14 amino acids. Germline loops: CDR1 SNHLY, CDR2 FYNNEI. Here the CDR3 reads CASSSQGLSQPQHF. The CDR3 DNA sequence: TGTGCCAGCAGTTCCCAGGGCTTAAGTCAGCCCCAGCATTTT.